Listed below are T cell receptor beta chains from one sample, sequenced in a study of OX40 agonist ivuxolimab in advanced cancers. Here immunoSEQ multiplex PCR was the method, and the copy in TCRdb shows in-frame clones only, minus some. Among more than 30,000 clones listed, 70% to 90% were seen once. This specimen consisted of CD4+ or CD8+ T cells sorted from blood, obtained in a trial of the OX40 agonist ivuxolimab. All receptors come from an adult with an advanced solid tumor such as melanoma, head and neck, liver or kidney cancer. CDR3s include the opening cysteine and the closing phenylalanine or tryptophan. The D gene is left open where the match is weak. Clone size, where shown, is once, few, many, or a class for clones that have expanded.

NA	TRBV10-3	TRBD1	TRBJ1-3	TGTGCCATCAGTACAGGGGAGAACACCATATATTTT	CAISTGENTIYF
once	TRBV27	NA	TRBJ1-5	TGTGCCAGCAGTTTATCGAGTGTTGGGCAGCCCCAGCATTTT	CASSLSSVGQPQHF
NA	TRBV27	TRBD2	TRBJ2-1	TGTGCCAGCAGTTTATCGTTCGTGGGGAGGGACTACAATGAGCAGTTCTTC	CASSLSFVGRDYNEQFF
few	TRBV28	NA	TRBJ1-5	TGTGCCAGCAGTTTGTCCGGACGGACGACGGTCTCGCATTTT	CASSLSGRTTVSHF
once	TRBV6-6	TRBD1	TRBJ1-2	TGTGCCAGCAGTCACACAGGGGTCTATGGCTACACCTTC	CASSHTGVYGYTF
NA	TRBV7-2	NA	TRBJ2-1	TGTGCCAGCAGCTCCAGATGGGATGAGCAGTTCTTC	CASSSRWDEQFF
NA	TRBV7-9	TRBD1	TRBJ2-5	TGTGCCAGCAGCCTAACCGGGACAGGGATTCAAGAGACCCAGTACTTC	CASSLTGTGIQETQYF
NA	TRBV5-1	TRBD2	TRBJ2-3	TGCGCCAGCAGCTTGAAGGGGTTACAGACTAGCGGGAGCCCAGATACGCAGTATTTT	CASSLKGLQTSGSPDTQYF
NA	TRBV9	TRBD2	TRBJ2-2	TGTGCCAGCAGCGTTAGTCGGACTAGCGGGAACACCGGGGAGCTGTTTTTT	CASSVSRTSGNTGELFF
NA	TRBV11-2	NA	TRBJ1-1	TGTGCCAGCAGCTTGGGGACCTTAATGAACACTGAAGCTTTCTTT	CASSLGTLMNTEAFF